The 25 T cell receptor beta chains reported below all come from one sample, sequenced in a study of blood T cell repertoires in COVID-19. The table came from immunoSEQ multiplex PCR; TCRdb's copy has only in-frame clones and leaves some out. This table holds around 160,000 clones, 86% found once. What was sequenced was peripheral blood. Receptors originate from a man aged 18 to 35 with acute or convalescent COVID-19.

The chain is built from TRBV28 and TRBJ1-3; unclear D gene. Looked up from germline, CDR1 is MDHEN and CDR2 is SYDVKM. Trimming removed 2 bases from V and 0 bases from J, with 11 bases in between. The CDR3 length is 16 residues. CDR3 region: CASSLPRLSSGNTIYF. For the CDR3, the DNA is TGTGCCAGCAGTTTACCGCGGCTGAGCTCTGGAAACACCATATATTTT.

The rearrangement links TRBV25-1 to TRBJ2-4; the match to TRBD1 covers 9 bases. The germline gives CDR1 MGHDK, CDR2 SYGVNS. The V segment lost 5 bases and the J segment 3 bases; nucleotides outside the gene matches: 8. The CDR3 is 16 residues long. The CDR3 DNA reads as TGTGCCAGCAGTCCCGGGACAGGGTTAGTCAAAAACATTCAGTACTTC. It encodes CASSPGTGLVKNIQYF.

The chain recombines TRBV3-1 (or the pseudogene TRBV3-2) with TRBJ1-6; D is perhaps TRBD1 (5 bases). CDR1 and CDR2 from the germline V gene are LGHDT and YNNKEL (reference sequence). V dropped 1 base and J dropped 7 bases, with 8 bases sitting between them. This CDR3 contains 14 residues. The CDR3, as DNA: TGTGCCAGCAGCCAAGTTGCAGGGAATTCACCCCTCCACTTT. Amino acids: CASSQVAGNSPLHF.

This chain joins TRBV6-5 and TRBJ1-2, with D tentatively TRBD1 (5 bases). Germline assignment: CDR1 MNHEY and CDR2 SVGAGI. V was clipped by 7 bases and J by 3 bases, with 18 bases between them. This CDR3 has 15 residues. The CDR3 sequence is CASTPGRGDYYGYTF. The CDR3 region has the DNA TGTGCCAGCACCCCAGGGAGGGGCGATTACTATGGCTACACCTTC.

The V call is TRBV5-4, the J call TRBJ2-1; 9 bases fit TRBD1. This CDR3 comprises 16 residues. Germline CDR1 reads SGHNT; CDR2 reads YYREEE (reference sequence). Losses at the gene ends were 4 bases for V and 9 bases for J; bases not matched to a gene: 14. The CDR3 spells CASSTPGTGKHSEQFF. For the CDR3, the DNA is TGTGCCAGCAGCACACCCGGGACAGGGAAACATAGTGAGCAGTTCTTC.

The chain joins TRBV30 to TRBJ1-2, with TRBD1 matching over 8 bases. J was trimmed by 3 bases and V by 3 bases; bases with no gene match: 15. The germline CDR1 and CDR2 sequences are GTSNPN and SVGIG (reference sequence). This CDR3 spans 17 amino acids. The CDR3 coding sequence is TGTGCCTGGAGCGTAGGGACAGGAGGACGATCATACTATGGCTACACCTTC. It translates to CAWSVGTGGRSYYGYTF.

CDR3 sequence reads: CSVGGQGQETQYF. The CDR3 nucleotides are TGCAGCGTTGGTGGGCAGGGACAAGAGACCCAGTACTTC. The J gene is TRBJ2-5, the V gene TRBV29-1; tentative D call: TRBD1 (5 bases). The V gene lost 4 bases and the J gene lost 2 bases, with 11 bases spanning the gap. This CDR3 spans 13 amino acids. Germline CDR1 is SQVTM and CDR2 is ANQGSEA.

The CDR3 sequence: CASSFRQGGWGEQFF. The CDR3 DNA is TGTGCCAGCAGCTTTAGACAGGGGGGATGGGGTGAGCAGTTCTTC. This chain connects TRBV7-2 to TRBJ2-1; 9 bases match TRBD1. Germline CDR1 SGHTA, CDR2 FQGNSA. This CDR3 is built from 15 residues. Trimming removed 3 bases from V and 9 bases from J; junction bases left unmatched: 9. Drawing the rest from reference TRBV7-2 and TRBJ2-1, the complete variable domain is GAGVSQSPSNKVTEKGKDVELRCDPISGHTALYWYRQSLGQGLEFLIYFQGNSAPDKSGLPSDRFSAERTGGSVSTLTIQRTQQEDSAVYLCASSFRQGGWGEQFFGPGTRLTVL.

The chain combines TRBV3-1 (or the pseudogene TRBV3-2) with TRBJ1-5, with D unclear. This CDR3 comprises 14 residues. Trimming removed 0 bases from V and 1 base from J, with 4 bases in between. Germline V CDR1 and CDR2: LGHDT, YNNKEL (reference sequence). CDR3: CASSQERSNQPQHF. In DNA, the CDR3 is TGTGCCAGCAGCCAAGAGCGGAGCAATCAGCCCCAGCATTTT.

Note on this clone: The DNA is left out, because the CDR3 cannot be placed on it with certainty; the CDR3 is given as TCRdb lists it. The chain carries TRBV19 and TRBJ1-5. The germline V gene encodes CDR1 LNHDA and CDR2 SQIVND (reference sequence). Both ends counted, the CDR3 spans 14 residues. The CDR3 protein is CASTSGVGGQPQHF.

The V call is TRBV28, the J call TRBJ1-2, with D maybe TRBD1 (6 bases). This CDR3 comprises 14 residues. Per germline, CDR1 MDHEN and CDR2 SYDVKM. V was shortened by 2 bases and J by 0 bases, with 7 bases between the two germline ends. The CDR3 spells CASSLQGSNYGYTF. For the CDR3, the DNA is TGTGCCAGCAGTTTACAGGGGTCTAACTATGGCTACACCTTC.

The sample holds one count of this clone. This chain uses TRBV18 with TRBJ1-4, with 8 bases aligning to TRBD1. J lost 0 bases, V lost 6 bases, and 6 bases had no gene match. In germline, CDR1 is KGHSH, CDR2 LQKENI. The CDR3 consists of 16 residues. For the CDR3, the DNA is TGTGCCAGCTCGTACGAACAGGGGGCAACTAATGAAAAACTGTTTTTT. Its translation is CASSYEQGATNEKLFF.

V is TRBV18 and J is TRBJ2-7; TRBD1 agrees at 7 bases. Germline V gene data show CDR1 as KGHSH and CDR2 as LQKENI. V was clipped by 4 bases and J by 6 bases; unmatched bases: 6. This CDR3 spans 13 amino acids. The CDR3 loop is CASSRTDRVEQYV. CDR3 nucleotides: TGTGCCAGCTCACGGACCGACAGGGTCGAGCAGTACGTC.

This clone was observed a single time. The chain carries TRBV4-1 and TRBJ1-5; TRBD1 might be the D (6 bases). Looked up from germline, CDR1 is MGHRA and CDR2 is YSYEKL. This CDR3 contains 15 residues. V lost 1 base and J lost 4, with 11 bases in between. CDR3 bases: TGCGCCAGCAGCCAAGCCACAGGGTTAAATCAGCCCCAGCATTTT. Protein sequence: CASSQATGLNQPQHF.

The genes are TRBV4-1 and TRBJ1-2, with D possibly TRBD1 on 5 matching bases. The CDR3 length is 15 residues. Germline lookup yields CDR1 MGHRA and CDR2 YSYEKL. Trimming took 3 bases from V and 5 from J, leaving 16 bases between them. CDR3 region: CASSQLPGAGYGYTF. DNA of the CDR3: TGCGCCAGCAGCCAGCTTCCCGGGGCGGGATATGGCTACACCTTC.

This sequence joins TRBV6-1 and TRBJ2-1, with D maybe TRBD2 (5 bases). The V gene's germline CDR1 is MNHNS and CDR2 SASEGT. This CDR3 is built from 14 residues. Trimming stripped 7 bases from V and 4 bases from J, with 14 bases between. The CDR3 loop reads CASNRGPGYNEQFF. Here the CDR3 DNA reads TGTGCCAGCAACAGAGGGCCTGGGTACAATGAGCAGTTCTTC.

This chain uses TRBV10-2 with TRBJ2-3; 7 nucleotides match TRBD1. The J segment lost 2 bases and the V segment lost 9 bases, leaving 5 bases of the junction unmatched. The CDR3 extends over 13 amino acids. CDR1 and CDR2 from the germline V gene are WSHSY and SAAADI. This chain's CDR3 is CASRTGNTDTQYF. CDR3 bases: TGCGCCAGTCGGACAGGCAACACAGATACGCAGTATTTT.

This clone is a singleton in its sample. The rearrangement links TRBV29-1 to TRBJ2-7; the D gene is possibly TRBD1 (6 bases). The germline V gene encodes CDR1 SQVTM and CDR2 ANQGSEA. The CDR3 is 10 residues long. Trimming removed 4 bases at V and 6 bases at J, with 7 bases between. As DNA, the CDR3 is TGCAGCGTTGTACAGGGCGAGCAGTACTTC. Protein sequence: CSVVQGEQYF.

This chain joins TRBV30 and TRBJ1-6, with D perhaps TRBD1 (6 bases). The V and J ends lost 7 bases and 6 bases respectively, with 19 bases between them. The V gene's germline CDR1 is GTSNPN and CDR2 SVGIG (reference sequence). The CDR3 spans 15 residues. CDR3 DNA: TGTGCCTCAACAGGGACCTCGGGCCCTAATTCACCCCTCCACTTT. This translates into CASTGTSGPNSPLHF.

The sample holds a few counts of this clone. V gene TRBV3-1 (or the pseudogene TRBV3-2) combines with J gene TRBJ1-2; D gene ambiguous. The CDR3 runs to 14 residues. From germline, CDR1 is LGHDT and CDR2 YNNKEL (reference sequence). V lost 4 bases, J lost 4 bases, and 13 bases lay in between. CDR3 loop: CASSRTQDTYGYTF. DNA for the CDR3: TGTGCCAGCAGCCGAACCCAAGACACCTATGGCTACACCTTC.

J is TRBJ2-6 and V is TRBV12-5; 7 positions agree with TRBD1. The CDR3 totals 18 residues. With 6 bases clipped from V and 0 bases from J, the junction kept 11 bases outside the gene matches. Germline assignment: CDR1 LGHNT and CDR2 FRNRAP. The CDR3 DNA reads as TGTGCTAGTGGCCCCACGGGACAGACTAACTCTGGGGCCAACGTCCTGACTTTC. It translates to CASGPTGQTNSGANVLTF.

CDR3: CAWSVGVNNQPQHF. CDR3 DNA: TGTGCCTGGAGTGTAGGGGTAAACAATCAGCCCCAGCATTTT. The V gene is TRBV30, the J gene TRBJ1-5; the D gene is possibly TRBD1 (5 bases). The ends were cut back, 0 bases at V and 3 bases at J, with 9 bases in the middle. This CDR3 contains 14 residues. Germline V gene data show CDR1 as GTSNPN and CDR2 as SVGIG (reference sequence).

This chain links TRBV5-1 with TRBJ2-3; TRBD2 is a possible D gene (6 bases). CDR1 and CDR2 (germline): SGHRS, YFSETQ. V lost 4 bases to trimming and J lost 4 bases, with 16 bases between them. This CDR3 region has 15 residues. The CDR3 region is CASSPGLSRADTQYF. The CDR3 nucleotides read TGCGCCAGCAGCCCTGGACTATCTAGGGCAGATACGCAGTATTTT. The full variable domain, rest sourced from reference TRBV5-1 and TRBJ2-3, is KAGVTQTPRYLIKTRGQQVTLSCSPISGHRSVSWYQQTPGQGLQFLFEYFSETQRNKGNFPGRFSGRQFSNSRSEMNVSTLELGDSALYLCASSPGLSRADTQYFGPGTRLTVL.

V gene TRBV6-1 combines with J gene TRBJ2-1; D may be TRBD1 (6 bases). Trimming took 1 base from V and 9 from J, leaving 13 bases between them. The CDR3 has 14 residues. Germline assignment: CDR1 MNHNS and CDR2 SASEGT. CDR3 DNA sequence: TGTGCCAGCAGTGAAGGGGGGCTCTCCCGTGAGCAGTTCTTC. The encoded protein is CASSEGGLSREQFF.

V and J are TRBV10-1 and TRBJ2-3; D gene ambiguous. The CDR3 runs 13 residues. Per germline, CDR1 WNHNN and CDR2 SYGVQD (reference sequence). V was clipped by 2 bases and J by 6 bases, with 9 bases between them. CDR3 sequence reads: CASSELLSDTQYF. CDR3 bases: TGCGCCAGCAGTGAGCTTCTGTCCGATACGCAGTATTTT.